Described below is a single T cell receptor beta chain sequence and its context. The data stem from a study of cytomegalovirus exposure and HLA in healthy donors. Whole-study context: The study placed around 85% of its approximately 430 genotyped donors in the Caucasian-associated ancestry cluster.

The PCR employed 60 Vbeta primers together with 13 Jbeta primers. Clones were sequenced by immunoSEQ multiplex PCR, and TCRdb holds only the in-frame ones, with some missing. The table lists about 170,000 clones, roughly 67% of them singletons, with 5% to 5.5% in the top ten. This CDR3 comprises 15 residues. V lost 4 bases to trimming and J lost 5 bases; unmatched junction nucleotides: 7. Germline CDR1 reads SGHAT; CDR2 reads FQNNGV. The chain uses TRBV11-2 and TRBJ2-2; TRBD1 matches 7 bases. The sequence was obtained from a woman under 30 in good health and CMV-seropositive. Sequencing was done on a sample of PBMCs. CDR3 nucleotides: TGTGCCAGCAGCTCTTACAGGGGTGTAACCGGGGAGCTGTTTTTT. It is translated as CASSSYRGVTGELFF.